This T cell receptor (beta chain) was observed in a study of OX40 agonist ivuxolimab in advanced cancers. Produced via immunoSEQ multiplex PCR; TCRdb's table is partial and in-frame only. This table holds about 48,000 clones, approximately 90% found once. Trimming removed 5 bases from V and 0 bases from J, with 8 bases in between. The length of the CDR3 is 14 residues. CDR1 MNHEY and CDR2 SVGAGI come from the germline V gene. The clonotype was recovered from an adult with an advanced solid tumor such as melanoma, head and neck, liver or kidney cancer. The chain links TRBV6-5 to TRBJ2-1, with D unclear. Sequencing used CD4+ or CD8+ T cells sorted from blood, obtained in a trial of the OX40 agonist ivuxolimab. The CDR3 DNA reads TGTGCCAGCAGTACGTATGGCTCCTACAATGAGCAGTTCTTC. This gives the protein CASSTYGSYNEQFF.